Below are 4 T cell receptor beta chains sequenced from a single sample in a study of cytomegalovirus exposure and HLA in healthy donors. Assay used: immunoSEQ multiplex PCR; TCRdb lists only in-frame clones, some missing. Of 75,000 to 90,000 clones listed, about 96% are singletons. The sample comprised PBMCs. These receptor sequences come from a man aged 18-30 years in good health and CMV-seropositive.

The V and J genes are TRBV28 and TRBJ2-7; 7 bases are shared with TRBD2. The CDR3 length is 16 residues. V was pared by 3 bases and J by 0 bases, with 8 bases of the junction left unmatched. Germline CDR1 is MDHEN and CDR2 is SYDVKM. The CDR3 spells CASSFFAGRPSYEQYF. DNA of the CDR3: TGTGCCAGCAGTTTTTTCGCCGGGAGGCCCTCCTACGAGCAGTACTTC.

The chain employs TRBV6-5 and TRBJ1-3; TRBD1 might be the D (6 bases). The CDR3 contains 14 residues. CDR1 is MNHEY and CDR2 is SVGAGI in the germline V gene. The V gene lost 4 bases and the J gene lost 2 bases, with 9 bases spanning the gap. The chain's CDR3 is CASSSNRAGNTIYF. The CDR3 bases are TGTGCCAGCAGTTCAAACAGGGCTGGAAACACCATATATTTT.

This sequence joins TRBV25-1 and TRBJ1-1; 10 nucleotides agree with TRBD1. CDR1 MGHDK and CDR2 SYGVNS come from the germline V gene. With V trimmed by 1 base and J by 0 bases, 5 bases remained unmatched. CDR3 length equals 17 residues. CDR3 in DNA: TGTGCCAGCAGTGAATCCGCGGGACAGGGGATGAACACTGAAGCTTTCTTT. This sequence encodes CASSESAGQGMNTEAFF.

The count of this clone is one. The CDR3 DNA follows: TGTGCCAGCAGTCGACAGGGGCCTTGGGGCTACACCTTC. It specifies CASSRQGPWGYTF. This chain joins TRBV2 and TRBJ1-2; TRBD1 aligns across 8 bases. V shed 5 bases and J 8 bases; nucleotides not matched to a gene: 7. The germline gives CDR1 SNHLY, CDR2 FYNNEI. This CDR3 contains 13 residues.